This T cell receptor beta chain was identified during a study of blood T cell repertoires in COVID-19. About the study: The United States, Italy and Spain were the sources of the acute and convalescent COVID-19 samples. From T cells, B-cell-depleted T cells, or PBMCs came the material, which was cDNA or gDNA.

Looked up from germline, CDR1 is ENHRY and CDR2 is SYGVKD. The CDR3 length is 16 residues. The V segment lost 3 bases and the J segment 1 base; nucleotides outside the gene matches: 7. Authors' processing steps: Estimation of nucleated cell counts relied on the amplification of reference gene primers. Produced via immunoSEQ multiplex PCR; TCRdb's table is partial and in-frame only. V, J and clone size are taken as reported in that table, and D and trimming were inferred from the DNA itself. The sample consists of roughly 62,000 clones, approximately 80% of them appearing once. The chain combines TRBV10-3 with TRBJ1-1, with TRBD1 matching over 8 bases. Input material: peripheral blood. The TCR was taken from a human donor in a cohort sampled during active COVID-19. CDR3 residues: CAISERTGTKNTEAFF. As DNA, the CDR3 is TGTGCCATCAGTGAAAGGACAGGGACAAAGAACACTGAAGCTTTCTTT.